Following are 24 T cell receptor beta chains from one sample sequenced in a study of CD8 T cells in ankylosing spondylitis. TCRdb re-called the 5' RACE reads through MiXCR, storing one row per CDR3 protein. The sample has around 320,000 distinct CDR3 sequences; about a fifth are singletons. The sample was blood, either unsorted or a sorted T cell fraction (not recorded which). These receptors originate from a female donor with ankylosing spondylitis or in good health (not recorded which).

This chain links TRBV20-1 with TRBJ2-1, with D perhaps matching TRBD2 (5 bases). CDR3 length: 17 residues. V shed 2 bases and J shed 7 bases, with 24 bases lying between them. Germline lookup yields CDR1 DFQATT and CDR2 SNEGSKA (reference sequence). CDR3: CSARPTGRTPKENEQFF. The CDR3 DNA follows: TGCAGTGCTAGACCAACTGGAAGGACTCCTAAGGAGAATGAGCAGTTCTTC.

CDR3 sequence (DNA): TGTGCCTACCATACAGGGGACAACTATGGCTACACCTTC. Amino acid sequence: CAYHTGDNYGYTF. The chain uses TRBV21-1 and TRBJ1-2; the D call TRBD1 from the table was never checked on the DNA. TRBV21-1 has pseudogene status. CDR3 length equals 13 residues.

This clonotype was counted only a few times. The chain has TRBV6-2 or TRBV6-3 and TRBJ2-1, with 12 bases that match TRBD2. The CDR3 is 20 amino acids. Trimming removed 3 bases from V and 6 bases from J; junction bases left unmatched: 18. The V gene's germline CDR1 is MNHEY and CDR2 SVGEGT. Here the CDR3 DNA reads TGTGCCAGCAGTTATAGCGTGCTAGCGGGAGGGCCCTTCTCGTTCAATGAGCAGTTCTTC. It encodes CASSYSVLAGGPFSFNEQFF.

This clonotype has a count of ten or more. The rearrangement links TRBV10-3 to TRBJ1-2; perhaps TRBD1 as D (5 bases). V lost 3 bases and J lost 8, with 13 bases in between. The germline CDR1 and CDR2 sequences are ENHRY and SYGVKD. The CDR3 loop spans 13 amino acids. CDR3 region: CAISDQGARGYTF. The CDR3 nucleotides read TGTGCCATCAGTGATCAAGGGGCTCGCGGCTACACCTTC.

The chain uses TRBV4-2 and TRBJ2-3; 10 bases agree with TRBD2. This CDR3 has 16 residues. With V trimmed by 3 bases and J by 3 bases, 6 bases remained unmatched. Per germline, CDR1 LGHNA and CDR2 YNFKEQ. CDR3 DNA: TGTGCCAGCAGCCAGACGGGACTAGCGAAGACAGATACGCAGTATTTT. It codes for CASSQTGLAKTDTQYF.

As for this clonotype: Germline is not matched at one junction end, which may reflect a read error. The J gene is TRBJ2-2, the V gene TRBV7-6; 7 bases align to TRBD2. The V gene's germline CDR1 is SGHVS and CDR2 FNYEAQ. The CDR3 is 16 amino acids. CDR3 sequence: CASSLGRVPNTGELFF. CDR3 DNA sequence: TGTGCAAGCAGCCTGGGGAGGGTACCGAACACCGGGGAGCTGTTTTTT.

The sample holds a few counts of this clonotype. The gene calls are TRBV10-1 and TRBJ2-1; weak D call: TRBD1 (6 bases). This CDR3 region has 15 residues. The V end was cut by 8 bases, the J end by 2 bases, with 16 bases between. CDR1 is WNHNN and CDR2 is SYGVQD in the germline V gene (reference sequence). CDR3 nucleotides: TGCGCCAGCTCCCTGGACAGTAAAACCTACAATGAGCAGTTCTTC. Amino acids: CASSLDSKTYNEQFF.

This clonotype came up many times. The chain couples TRBV20-1 to TRBJ2-5; possibly TRBD2 for D (5 bases). The CDR3 extends over 14 amino acids. The germline V gene encodes CDR1 DFQATT and CDR2 SNEGSKA (reference sequence). V was pared by 5 bases and J by 5 bases, with 18 bases between. The CDR3 protein is CSARYQTIGETQYF. DNA for the CDR3: TGCAGTGCTCGATACCAGACTATAGGGGAGACCCAGTACTTC.

Only a few counts were recorded for this clonotype. One junction end disagrees with the germline gene, perhaps due to a read error. V usage is TRBV29-1 and J usage is TRBJ1-1; the D gene is possibly TRBD1 (5 bases). This CDR3 comprises 13 residues. The germline V gene encodes CDR1 SQVTM and CDR2 ANQGSEA. CDR3 sequence reads: CSVPKEGNTEAIF. The CDR3 nucleotides read TGCAGCGTCCCCAAGGAGGGGAACACTGAAGCTATCTTT.

This clonotype was detected only a few times. The rearrangement links TRBV12-3 or TRBV12-4 to TRBJ1-5; no clear D. V was shortened by 6 bases and J by 6 bases, with 9 bases between the two germline ends. The CDR3 runs 12 residues. For the CDR3, the DNA is TGTGCCAGCAGCAGGACGTTTCAGCCCCAGCATTTT. Its protein product is CASSRTFQPQHF.

The chain joins TRBV20-1 to TRBJ2-5; 7 positions match TRBD1. This CDR3 spans 13 amino acids. V trimming: 5 bases; J trimming: 1 base; junction bases outside the gene matches: 4. The V gene's germline CDR1 is DFQATT and CDR2 SNEGSKA (reference sequence). CDR3: CSAPRQGQETQYF. The CDR3 DNA follows: TGCAGTGCTCCACGACAGGGCCAAGAGACCCAGTACTTC.

This clonotype was observed a few times. The V gene is TRBV2, the J gene TRBJ1-1, with TRBD1 as a possible D gene (5 bases). The CDR3 is 14 amino acids. The germline V gene encodes CDR1 SNHLY and CDR2 FYNNEI. Trimming took 3 bases from V and 3 from J, leaving 11 bases between them. The CDR3 nucleotides are TGTGCCAGCAGTGACAAGGGGTGGTACACTGAAGCTTTCTTT. It specifies CASSDKGWYTEAFF.

This clonotype was detected only a few times. The chain uses TRBV6-2 or TRBV6-3 and TRBJ2-2; maybe TRBD1 (6 bases). CDR3 length: 15 amino acids. Per germline, CDR1 MNHEY and CDR2 SVGEGT. The V and J ends lost 4 bases and 4 bases respectively, with 13 bases between them. CDR3 protein: CASSFWGPATGELFF. The CDR3 DNA reads TGTGCCAGCAGTTTTTGGGGGCCAGCCACCGGGGAGCTGTTTTTT.

The chain couples TRBV20-1 to TRBJ1-6; D not certain. This CDR3 spans 12 amino acids. V lost 7 bases and J lost 5, with 9 bases in between. Germline V lookup: CDR1 DFQATT, CDR2 SNEGSKA (reference sequence). The CDR3 here is CSGAANNSPLHF. The CDR3 DNA sequence: TGCAGTGGGGCAGCAAATAATTCACCCCTCCACTTT.

This chain uses TRBV14 with TRBJ2-2; D unresolved. CDR3 length equals 13 residues. Germline V gene data show CDR1 as SGHDN and CDR2 as FVKESK. V gave up 4 bases and J gave up 7 bases, with 10 bases separating them. The CDR3 nucleotides read TGTGCCAGCAGCCCGACGCGTATCGGGGAGCTGTTTTTT. This codes for CASSPTRIGELFF.

This clonotype has ten or more counts. J is TRBJ2-3 and V is TRBV4-3; D gene uncertain. The CDR3 has 15 residues. Looked up from germline, CDR1 is LGHNA and CDR2 is YSLEER. V was shortened by 0 bases and J by 0 bases, with 7 bases between the two germline ends. The CDR3 region is CASSQEYGSTDTQYF. As DNA, the CDR3 is TGCGCCAGCAGCCAAGAGTACGGGAGCACAGATACGCAGTATTTT.

This clonotype came up a few times. The junction shows a germline mismatch at one end, possibly a read error. The chain joins TRBV7-9 to TRBJ2-1; the D is unclear. The germline gives CDR1 SEHNR, CDR2 FQNEAQ (reference sequence). The CDR3 extends over 11 amino acids. The CDR3 loop is CASIQGNGQFF. CDR3 in DNA: TGTGCCAGCATCCAAGGCAATGGGCAGTTCTTC.

This clonotype has a handful of counts. The chain has TRBV29-1 and TRBJ1-4, with no clear D. The CDR3 spans 14 residues. V dropped 4 bases and J dropped 1 base, with 10 bases sitting between them. Looked up from germline, CDR1 is SQVTM and CDR2 is ANQGSEA. In nucleotides, the CDR3 is TGCAGCGTTGGGAGAGGGCAAACTAATGAAAAACTGTTTTTT. Translating gives CSVGRGQTNEKLFF.

In this sample, this clonotype turned up many times. J is TRBJ2-5 and V is TRBV12-3 or TRBV12-4; D not resolved. The CDR3 totals 13 residues. V lost 1 base and J lost 2, with 5 bases in between. CDR3 DNA: TGTGCCAGCAGTTTAGACTGGCAAGAGACCCAGTACTTC. It yields the protein CASSLDWQETQYF.

This clonotype has a handful of counts. The V call is TRBV11-2, the J call TRBJ2-3; TRBD2 might be the D (6 bases). Germline V CDR1 and CDR2: SGHAT, FQNNGV. This CDR3 is 14 amino acids long. V lost 5 bases and J lost 6, with 15 bases in between. This CDR3 is CASSHSGRMDTQYF. The DNA of the CDR3 is TGTGCCAGCAGCCACAGCGGGCGGATGGATACGCAGTATTTT.

The sample holds a few counts of this clonotype. The rearrangement links TRBV6-1 to TRBJ1-1, with TRBD1 identical over 7 bases. Germline V gives CDR1 MNHNS, CDR2 SASEGT. The CDR3 extends over 15 amino acids. J gave up 4 bases and V 7 bases, and 12 bases lay outside the gene matches. The CDR3 DNA sequence: TGTGCCAGCACCACGACAGGGAGGGTTTTCACTGAAGCTTTCTTT. Protein sequence: CASTTTGRVFTEAFF.

V is TRBV7-2 and J is TRBJ2-2, with 9 nucleotides matching TRBD1. This CDR3 region has 16 residues. Germline CDR1 and CDR2: SGHTA and FQGNSA. J was trimmed by 1 base and V by 5 bases; bases with no gene match: 5. For the CDR3, the DNA is TGTGCCAGCAGCACACCGGGACAGGGGAACACCGGGGAGCTGTTTTTT. This translates into CASSTPGQGNTGELFF. Looking up the rest from reference TRBV7-2 and TRBJ2-2 gives the full variable domain: GAGVSQSPSNKVTEKGKDVELRCDPISGHTALYWYRQSLGQGLEFLIYFQGNSAPDKSGLPSDRFSAERTGGSVSTLTIQRTQQEDSAVYLCASSTPGQGNTGELFFGEGSRLTVL.

The chain uses TRBV12-3 or TRBV12-4 and TRBJ2-5, with D tentatively TRBD2 (6 bases). The CDR3 spans 13 residues. V was trimmed by 6 bases and J by 3 bases, leaving 11 bases between them. The CDR3 DNA reads TGTGCCAGCAGGGCTAGCGAAAAAGAGACCCAGTACTTC. It translates to CASRASEKETQYF.

J is TRBJ1-5 and V is TRBV6-4; D gene ambiguous. The CDR3 is 15 amino acids. Trimming took off 5 bases at V and 5 bases at J, with 16 bases between the two ends. Germline-derived CDR1 and CDR2 are MRHNA and SNTAGT. In DNA, the CDR3 is TGTGCCAGCAGTTCCAAGATAAAGAGGGATCAGCCCCAGCATTTT. Residues: CASSSKIKRDQPQHF.